This T cell receptor beta chain stems from a study of beta chain features in type 1 diabetes. Study results and caveats: Across all four CD4+ subsets, people with type 1 diabetes showed modestly shorter TCRB CDR3s.

Reverse transcribing all isolated RNA meant expressed TCRB transcripts were sequenced. Naive, central memory and regulatory T cell samples yielded around 3.9 million reads on average. Sequencing was performed with immunoSEQ multiplex PCR; in TCRdb, only in-frame clones are kept and a portion is missing. This sample has hundreds of thousands of clones, with over 7% found just once. Per germline, CDR1 KGHSH and CDR2 LQKENI. V gave up 2 bases and J gave up 2 bases, with 6 bases separating them. The CDR3 runs 13 residues. This clone was seen at least ten times. Its antigen is not identified. Other DNA sequences from this sample encode an identical CDR3 as well.

This receptor was obtained from a man aged 25-45 years with type 1 diabetes. Sequences were obtained from central memory CD4+ T cells from blood. The chain combines TRBV18 with TRBJ2-5; no clear D gene. In DNA, the CDR3 is TGTGCCAGCTCACCAAACAGTCAAGAGACCCAGTACTTC. Encoded protein: CASSPNSQETQYF.